This TCR beta chain stems from a study of CD8 T cells in Susac syndrome. The multiple sclerosis controls comprised treatment-naive patients whose relapsing-remitting disease was stable or active. Negative isolation was applied to CD8+ and CD4+ T cells, and FACS enrichment was applied to TEMRA cells. Study-level findings and limits: The study's TCR sequencing and HLA analysis covered a relatively small number of individuals, and the study acknowledged this.

CDR1 is LGHDT and CDR2 is YNNKEL in the germline V gene (reference sequence). The ends were cut back, 3 bases at V and 2 bases at J, with 16 bases in the middle. The length of the CDR3 is 17 residues. Worth noting for this clonotype: The antigen remains undetermined.

It was with random hexamers that roughly 0.45 to 1 ug RNA was reverse transcribed. A multiplex approach, immunoSEQ multiplex PCR, amplified TCR beta CDR3 across 54 Vbeta and 13 Jbeta. In TCRdb, the immunoSEQ multiplex PCR reads were re-called with MiXCR into one record per CDR3 protein. The table includes a few hundred thousand distinct CDR3 sequences, about 90% detected once. The specimen sequenced was CD4+ T cells from PBMCs. The V gene is TRBV3-1, the J gene TRBJ2-2; perhaps D is TRBD1 or TRBD2 (5 bases each). The source of this sequence is a human donor with multiple sclerosis. CDR3 amino acids: CASSQEPGTINTGELFF. CDR3 DNA: TGTGCCAGCAGCCAGGAACCCGGGACGATTAACACCGGGGAGCTGTTTTTT.